A single T cell receptor beta chain is shown here with its context. Its antigen is not yet known. No base-level quality is on record; no much larger clone is a single base apart. The time point label corresponds to: pretreatment peripheral blood. The cohort comprised around 31 patients with locally advanced or metastatic urothelial carcinoma treated at Memorial Sloan Kettering on a trial protocol. Peripheral blood mononuclear cells were collected from each patient pretreatment and during treatment, giving between 1 and 8 total time points per patient. The Qiagen DNeasy Blood extraction kit was used to purify genomic DNA from total PBMCs and tumor samples. PBMCs were collected pretreatment and during treatment and were isolated and stored as previously described. CDR1 and CDR2, looked up from the germline V gene, are MNHEY and SVGAGI. The CDR3 goes from the cysteine to the phenylalanine over 14 residues. Here the CDR3 DNA is all that survives: 42 bases in frame from base 1. Clipping removes 7 bases from V and 4 bases from J, with 5 as the unmatched junction base count.

The data were taken from a study of PD-L1 blockade in urothelial cancer (dated by TCRdb to 2016 to 2017). A note on the overall study: All patients started therapy around 2014 and received atezolizumab 1,200 mg intravenously every 3 weeks. The study was an exploratory multi-omic analysis of somatic, immune and clinical correlates of response to PD-L1 blockade with atezolizumab in urothelial cancer. About 85% of the roughly 29 patients were identified as males with urothelial cancer of bladder origin, and a prior smoking history was reported by 18 of 29 patients. Patients had an ECOG performance status of 0 or 1 and had received between 0 and 3 prior chemotherapy regimens. Durable clinical benefit was defined as a progression-free survival longer than 6 months, and TCR features were additionally tested against progression-free survival and overall survival. Blood samples were analyzed 3 weeks after the start of treatment (second dose) and 6 weeks after the start of treatment. Pretreatment blood TCR-seq was available for about 28 patients, at least one posttreatment blood collection was obtained for around 24 patients, and tumor TCR-seq was available for around 24 patients. Blood samples gave median yields of approximately 130,000 T cells and around 88,000 unique TCRs, along with a median clonality of roughly 0.08. Whole exome sequencing and RNA sequencing of pretreatment tumors were performed alongside TCR sequencing in the same patients. Pretreatment tumor samples, along with matched peripheral blood serially collected before and after atezolizumab treatment, were subjected to TCR sequencing. Nine patients reached durable clinical benefit, while 20 or so patients did not. Findings and caveats that apply to the study as a whole: Because the sample size was small (n ≈ 27) and many exploratory analyses were performed, the results are intended to be hypothesis-generating. Greater expansion of tumor-associated TCR clones in peripheral blood 3 weeks after the start of treatment was observed in patients with durable benefit (n of about 24, p = 0.022). A pretreatment peripheral blood TCR clonality below the median was linked to improved progression-free and overall survival.

Each PCR received spiked-in synthetic TCR analog templates so that absolute template abundance could be estimated from read counts. The immunoSEQ assay was used to amplify TCRbeta CDR3 regions from genomic DNA with bias-controlled V and J gene primers. Sequencing of rearranged TCRbeta segments was performed at approximately 20X coverage. From the authors' description of their analysis: Clustering was used to correct sequencing errors, and CDR3s were annotated against IMGT so that V, D and J genes could be assigned. Only productive TCRbeta rearrangements were used in downstream analyses, excluding out-of-frame or stop-codon sequences. Clonality was calculated as one minus the Shannon entropy normalized by the log of the number of unique productive sequences. Clones differing between time points or between blood and tumor were identified using Fisher's exact test with Benjamini-Hochberg correction, with an adjusted p below 0.01 applied as the threshold. This is the immuneACCESS table as TCRdb keeps it, with only in-frame sequences that have V and J called. A part of the clones is gone; compared with another copy, unresolved V genes explain less than half, and the rest is unexplained. V, J and clone size are those of that table, while D and trimming were read from the DNA. A total of more than 45,000 clones appear in this sample, approximately 77% of them only once. The top ten constitute 3.5% to 4.5% of the sample.

The chain uses TRBV6-5 and TRBJ1-5; 9 bases in between match TRBD1. The TCR originated in a man aged 70-80 years with urothelial cancer. The sample in question was PBMCs, obtained around atezolizumab (anti-PD-L1) treatment. The sequenced DNA is TGTGCCAGCACTATCGGACAGGGGAATCAGCCCCAGCATTTT. It encodes CASTIGQGNQPQHF.